Detailed here is one TCR beta chain. Its binding antigen is unknown. Base qualities are missing; no much larger clone stands one base away. The cohort was made up of several hundred healthy bone marrow donors. At the time of sampling, all cohort members were nominally healthy, though unrecorded immune exposures were likely present. The donor tested CMV seropositive, placing the donor among the roughly 270 seropositive members of the cohort. A peripheral blood sample was provided by each donor, and peripheral blood mononuclear cells were used for TCR beta sequencing. The Qiagen DNeasy Blood Extraction Kit was used to extract genomic DNA from the blood cell samples. Library preparation employed the immunoSEQ multiplex PCR assay. For the multiplex PCR, a mixture combining 60 forward primers for TCR Vbeta segments and 13 reverse primers for TCR Jbeta segments was used. A multiplex PCR assay on genomic DNA amplified the CDR3 region of rearranged TCR beta genes. Amplified TCR beta libraries were sequenced as 87-base-pair reads on the Illumina HiSeq System. In the original analysis: Across the 640 or so repertoires, a later analysis counted tens of millions of unique TCR beta chains, 9.5 million to 12 million of which were shared by at least two donors. Raw reads were error-corrected and collapsed into unique sequences by a nearest-neighbor algorithm in which closely related sequences were merged to remove PCR and sequencing errors. V, D and J gene segments were assigned by aligning CDR3 sequences to IMGT reference sequences. For a sequence to be retained, at least a six-nucleotide match to both a V gene segment and a J gene segment was required. Rearrangements were classified as productive when the CDR3 lacked stop codons and remained in frame with V and J, and all other rearrangements were classified as non-productive. Following IMGT convention, CDR3 was defined as the stretch from the second conserved V-encoded cysteine to the conserved J-encoded phenylalanine. The earlier analysis of about 610 of the donors excluded sequences that lacked an unambiguous match to a single V gene segment. An earlier analysis of a few hundred of the donors called V segments functional above 56.7% productive rearrangements and segregating when the between-donor standard deviation exceeded 5%. To diagnose cytomegalovirus status from the catalog of TCR beta chain sequences, a statistical classification framework was built. In a later analysis, TCR nucleotide sequences were compared against IMGT/GENE-DB human TR gene sequences so that V and J genes could be assigned. Using the TCRdist pipeline, a later analysis assigned CDR3 sequences along with most-parsimonious VDJ recombination scenarios. In a later analysis, each TCR beta chain was defined by its CDR3 amino acid sequence together with its V-gene family, and reads lacking a unique V-gene family were excluded. To address suspected cross-contamination and a sequencing artifact, a later analysis removed approximately 590 highly shared, low-generation-probability nucleotide sequences. A later analysis calculated a clonal expansion index for each public chain from normalized within-repertoire ranks of inferred template counts. In a later analysis, generation probabilities were computed with a VDJ recombination model fitted to out-of-frame rearrangements, and the resulting probabilities were checked against IGoR. In a later analysis, hypergeometric tests were used to score TCR-TCR, TCR-HLA and TCR-CMV co-occurrence, with a repertoire-size bias correction applied to TCR pairs. False discovery rates were estimated in a later analysis by permuting HLA or CMV assignments 20 times. In a later analysis, co-occurring TCRs were grouped using DBSCAN, with TCRdist sequence similarity added in when clustering inside HLA-allele-positive subsets. Repertoires with fewer than 30,000 or more than 120,000 public chains were left out of co-occurrence clustering, as were five repertoires with anomalous nucleotide sharing. TCRdb took over this immuneACCESS table, retaining in-frame rearrangements with V and J assigned. Such tables are incomplete; in checked studies, under half of the missing clones stem from an unresolved V gene, and the remainder is unexplained. The DNA was the basis for D and trimming; V, J and clone size are from that table. A total of approximately 150,000 clones appear in this sample, 70% of them only once. About 4.3% of the sample lies in the top ten.

V was cut back by 1 base and J by 6 bases, leaving a gap of 13 bases between them. Via the germline V gene (reference sequence), CDR1 is SGHNT and CDR2 YYREEE. The CDR3 has 14 amino acids, counting the end cysteine and phenylalanine. Only the CDR3 portion is preserved as DNA: 42 bases, with reading frame beginning at the first base. The sample belongs to a study of cytomegalovirus exposure and HLA in healthy donors (dated by TCRdb to the late 2010s). At the level of the whole study: An earlier analysis of approximately 600 of the donors reported 276 Gb of sequence data and 120 million or so unique TCR beta sequences from 190 million or so T cells. An early release covering roughly 640 HLA-typed donors comprised roughly 300 gigabases of sequencing data and roughly 86 million unique TCR sequences. Of the 300 to 500 genotyped donors, 75% to 85% were placed in the genetic ancestry cluster associated with self-reported Caucasian donors. The aim of the study was to test whether cataloging public T cell receptors could identify signatures of past pathogen exposure. The study used immunosequencing to profile the T cell repertoires of approximately 640 subjects and linked those repertoires to cytomegalovirus serostatus. Along with the approximately 620-subject first cohort, a separate validation cohort of roughly 110 different subjects was used. The study combined high-throughput TCR immunosequencing, statistical association of individual TCRs with disease status, and machine learning to predict cytomegalovirus infection status. In a later analysis, previously published TCR beta repertoires from 550 to 750 donors were re-analyzed and high-resolution HLA genotyping was added so that TCR occurrence patterns could be studied. In the later analysis, no new phenotypic data were used to find candidate immune exposures; instead, reliance was placed on TCR beta sequences and their occurrence across donors. An earlier analysis of 500 to 650 of the donors applied high-throughput TCR beta sequencing to assess whether each TCR beta V gene segment acted as functional or pseudogenic. Donor age, sex, ethnicity and CMV serostatus were compiled together with the repertoire data. In a later genetic analysis, genome-wide SNP genotypes for about three fifths of the roughly 670 donors were used, and that subset was treated as a discovery cohort. All discovery cohort repertoires had been generated using a single sequencing platform. HLA typing included class I and class II loci at four-digit resolution. The number of donors typed differed by locus, with about 629-630 for A, B, C, DRB1 and DQB1, 522 for DQA1, 606 for DPA1, and under 490 for DPB1. Because of strong linkage in the cohort, roughly five DR-DQ haplotypes were treated as single units for association and clustering. On average, roughly 250,000 unique TCR beta nucleotide sequences were sequenced per donor among more than 350 genotyped donors of the cohort, with about 17% of those sequences being non-productive. Broader findings and caveats from the paper: Across donors, most TCR sequences were observed very rarely, whereas some public TCRs were present in many individuals. In a later analysis, the rate of TCR association differed among HLA loci, with DRB1 alleles having the most associated TCRs and HLA-C alleles having the fewest. HLA typing was unavailable for some donors at each locus, so association tests used only the typed subset. According to the authors, the approach could potentially be generalized to other disease states and immunological phenotypes. In a later analysis, HLA-associated TCR beta chains were found to be more clonally expanded and to have lower generation probabilities than equally common non-associated chains. Because counts were too low, seventeen rarely observed V segments, including chromosome 9 orphons, were left out of the earlier analysis of 587 of the donors. A few of the identified cytomegalovirus-associated TCR beta chains were confirmed in vitro to be specific for cytomegalovirus antigens. In an earlier analysis of fewer than 700 of the donors, most TCR beta V segments appeared in productive rearrangements about 87% or about 30% of the time, broadly matching IMGT annotations. For the cohort, immune exposure information was limited to CMV serostatus. Linkage disequilibrium might explain the correlated functional status among segregating V segments, but an unknown experimental factor could not be excluded. In a later analysis, most CMV-associated TCR beta chains were found to appear HLA-restricted, with HLA associations seemingly driven largely by CMV exposure. The 87-base-pair reads could not distinguish some IMGT-functional V segments, including TRBV6-2 and TRBV6-3, so those segments were excluded. The classifier was reported to diagnose cytomegalovirus status with high specificity and sensitivity in both the original and validation cohorts. V-gene and J-gene trimming of TCR beta chains was associated with a missense DCLRE1C variant in a later genetic analysis, and the association was replicated in an independent cohort. In this cohort, only TCR beta chains were sequenced, and detectable features were limited by the absence of alpha or paired-chain data. A cluster of highly shared sequence variants was judged likely to represent a technical artifact of the sequencing pipeline. Roughly uniform sequencing depth across donors was assumed in presence/absence analyses, although this assumption may not hold. When HLA alleles, especially DR and DQ, strongly co-occurred, TCR associations were difficult to assign to individual alleles. A later genetic analysis reported fewer N-insertions in productive TCRs among donors in an Asian-associated ancestry cluster than the roughly 640-donor mean. The study listed 164 TCR beta chains as associated with cytomegalovirus. At a false discovery rate of 0.05, a later analysis linked 16,000 or so TCR beta sequences to specific HLA alleles. In a later analysis, several top co-occurrence clusters were reported to appear linked to parvovirus B19, influenza, CMV and Epstein-Barr virus. A further reported finding was that TCR beta sequences accurately predicted the HLA-A and HLA-B alleles for most subjects in the first cohort.

The V and J segments used are TRBV5-4 and TRBJ1-1; TRBD1 is a weak D gene call, 5 bases matching. The receptor was derived from a man between 18 and 35 years old in good health and CMV-seropositive. The sequenced sample consisted of PBMCs. In nucleotides, the sequence is TGTGCCAGCAGCTTGCCGGGAGGGGTCGCTGAAGCTTTCTTT. It encodes CASSLPGGVAEAFF.